This T cell receptor (beta chain) emerged from a study of T cell changes during pregnancy in multiple sclerosis. Profiled with immunoSEQ multiplex PCR; TCRdb holds only in-frame clones, not every one. Of about 99,000 clones listed, 85% to 95% are singletons. V lost 1 base and J lost 6; bases outside the gene matches: 7. The germline CDR1 and CDR2 sequences are GTSNPN and SVGIG (reference sequence). The CDR3 consists of 14 residues. This clonotype originated in a female donor with multiple sclerosis, enrolled in a pregnancy study. The input for sequencing was peripheral blood, taken after pregnancy. V is TRBV30 and J is TRBJ1-2; TRBD1 matches at 8 bases. CDR3 sequence: CAWSATRQGNGYTF. The CDR3, as DNA: TGTGCCTGGAGTGCCACCCGACAGGGGAATGGCTACACCTTC.